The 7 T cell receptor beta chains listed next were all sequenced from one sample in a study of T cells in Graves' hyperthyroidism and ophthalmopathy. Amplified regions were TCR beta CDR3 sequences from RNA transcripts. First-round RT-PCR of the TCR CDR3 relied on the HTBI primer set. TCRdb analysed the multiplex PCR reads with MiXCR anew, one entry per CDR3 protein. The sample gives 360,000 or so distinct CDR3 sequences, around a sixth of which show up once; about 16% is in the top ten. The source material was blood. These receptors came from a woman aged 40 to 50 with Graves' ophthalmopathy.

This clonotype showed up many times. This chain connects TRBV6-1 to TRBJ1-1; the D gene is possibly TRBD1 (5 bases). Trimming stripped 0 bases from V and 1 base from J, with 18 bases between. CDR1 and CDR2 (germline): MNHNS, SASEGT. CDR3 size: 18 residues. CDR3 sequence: CASSEALDSPSGNTEAFF. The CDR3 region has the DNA TGTGCCAGCAGTGAAGCGCTCGACAGTCCCTCTGGGAACACTGAAGCTTTCTTT.

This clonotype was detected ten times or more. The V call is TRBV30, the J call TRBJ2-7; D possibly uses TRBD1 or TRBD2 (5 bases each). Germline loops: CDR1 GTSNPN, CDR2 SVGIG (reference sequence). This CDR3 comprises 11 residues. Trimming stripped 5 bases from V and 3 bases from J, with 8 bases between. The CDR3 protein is CAWGDHYEQYF. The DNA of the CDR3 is TGTGCCTGGGGGGACCACTACGAGCAGTACTTC.

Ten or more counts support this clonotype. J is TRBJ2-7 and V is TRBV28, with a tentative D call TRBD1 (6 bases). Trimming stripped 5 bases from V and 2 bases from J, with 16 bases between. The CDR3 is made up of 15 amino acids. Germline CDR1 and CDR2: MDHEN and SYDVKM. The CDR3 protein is CASSPETGIPYEQYF. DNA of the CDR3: TGTGCCAGCAGTCCCGAAACAGGGATCCCCTACGAGCAGTACTTC.

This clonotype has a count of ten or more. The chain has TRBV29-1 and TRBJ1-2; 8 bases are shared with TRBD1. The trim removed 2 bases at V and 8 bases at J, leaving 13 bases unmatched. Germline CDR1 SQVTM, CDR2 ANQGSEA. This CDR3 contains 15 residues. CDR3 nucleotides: TGCAGCGTTGAATCCTGGACAGGGAGTTTCGAGGGCTACACCTTC. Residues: CSVESWTGSFEGYTF. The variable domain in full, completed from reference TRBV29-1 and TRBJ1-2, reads SAVISQKPSRDICQRGTSLTIQCQVDSQVTMMFWYRQQPGQSLTLIATANQGSEATYESGFVIDKFPISRPNLTFSTLTVSNMSPEDSSIYLCSVESWTGSFEGYTFGSGTRLTVV.

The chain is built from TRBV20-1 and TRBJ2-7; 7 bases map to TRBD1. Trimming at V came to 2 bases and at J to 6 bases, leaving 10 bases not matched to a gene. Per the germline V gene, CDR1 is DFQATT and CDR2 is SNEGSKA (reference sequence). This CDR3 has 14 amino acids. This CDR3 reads CSARPSDRTFEQYF. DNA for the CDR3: TGCAGTGCTAGACCTTCGGACAGGACGTTCGAGCAGTACTTC.

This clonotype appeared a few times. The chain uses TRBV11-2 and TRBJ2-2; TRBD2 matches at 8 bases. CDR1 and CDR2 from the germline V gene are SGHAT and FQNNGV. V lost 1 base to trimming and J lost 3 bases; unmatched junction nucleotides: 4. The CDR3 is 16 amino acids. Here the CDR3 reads CASSLVAGLDTGELFF. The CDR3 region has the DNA TGTGCCAGCAGCTTAGTTGCGGGACTAGACACCGGGGAGCTGTTTTTT.

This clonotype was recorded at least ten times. The CDR3 region is CASSARTGTQETQYF. The DNA for the CDR3 is TGCGCCAGCAGCGCCAGGACAGGGACTCAAGAGACCCAGTACTTC. This chain connects TRBV5-1 to TRBJ2-5; 8 bases fit TRBD1. Trimming took 4 bases from V and 2 from J; bases not matched to a gene: 7. This CDR3 is built from 15 residues. The germline gives CDR1 SGHRS, CDR2 YFSETQ.